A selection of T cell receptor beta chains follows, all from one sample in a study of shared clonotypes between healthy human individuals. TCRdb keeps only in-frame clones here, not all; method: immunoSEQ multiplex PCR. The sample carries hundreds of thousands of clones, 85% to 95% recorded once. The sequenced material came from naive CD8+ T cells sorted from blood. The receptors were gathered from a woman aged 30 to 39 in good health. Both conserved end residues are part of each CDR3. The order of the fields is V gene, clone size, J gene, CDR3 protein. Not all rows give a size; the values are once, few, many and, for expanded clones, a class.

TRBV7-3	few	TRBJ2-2	CASSLLGTGELFF
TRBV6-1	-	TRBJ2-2	CATKLLAATGELFF
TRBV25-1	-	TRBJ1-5	CASSDQGHQPQHF
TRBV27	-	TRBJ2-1	CASSFLNEQFF
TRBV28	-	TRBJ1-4	CASRLIYPSGPNEKLFF
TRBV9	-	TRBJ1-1	CASSVGDSNTEAFF
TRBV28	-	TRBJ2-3	CASTTSGTLTDTQYF
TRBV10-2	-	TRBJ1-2	CASSEVGGYGYTF
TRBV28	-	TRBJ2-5	CASSSGTGGYETQYF
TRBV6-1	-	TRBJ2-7	CASSLPGLGGYEQYF
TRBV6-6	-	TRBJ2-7	CASQGGSSYEQYF
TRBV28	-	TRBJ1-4	CASSTYRGRFEKLFF
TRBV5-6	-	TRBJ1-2	CASRIQGILGYTF
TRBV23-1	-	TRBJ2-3	CARLKWLAGRGDTQYF
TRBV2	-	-	CASRLVSSYEQYF
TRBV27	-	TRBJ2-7	CASSLLSDASSYEQYF
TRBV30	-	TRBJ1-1	CAWDPTGGNTEAFF
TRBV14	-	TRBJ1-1	CASSQDLGANTEAFF
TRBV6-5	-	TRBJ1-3	CASWLGNTIYF
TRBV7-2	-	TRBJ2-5	CASSPGLAGGETQYF
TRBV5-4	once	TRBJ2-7	CASSLATVGYEQYF
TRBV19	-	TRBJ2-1	CASRDYYNEQFF
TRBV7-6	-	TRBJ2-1	CASSHRSYNEQFF
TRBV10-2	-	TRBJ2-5	CASSEGLDPYF
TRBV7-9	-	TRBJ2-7	CASSSDRTSGSYLSYEQYF
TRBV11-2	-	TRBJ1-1	CASASSGIMNTEAFF
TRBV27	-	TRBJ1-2	CASMGTGQGYTF
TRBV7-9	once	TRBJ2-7	CASSLAQGTSSYEQYF
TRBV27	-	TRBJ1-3	CASSVTGAGNTIYF
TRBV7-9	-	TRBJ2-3	CASSSLADTQYF
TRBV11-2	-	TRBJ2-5	CASSLRELAGGEETQYF
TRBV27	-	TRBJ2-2	CASSLSRTSEGELFF
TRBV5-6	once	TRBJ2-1	CASSAGGHEQFF
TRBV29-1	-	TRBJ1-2	CSVDDGIYGYTF
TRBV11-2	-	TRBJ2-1	CASSSQNEQFF
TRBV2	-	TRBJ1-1	CASRLPGEVFF
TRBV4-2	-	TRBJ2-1	CASSPRWGEGYNEQFF
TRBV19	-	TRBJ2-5	CASRPTLLASSETQYF
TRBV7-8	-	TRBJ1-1	CASSLVSGQGVTEAFF
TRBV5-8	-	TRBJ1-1	CASSFNFRATMTEAFF
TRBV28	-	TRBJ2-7	CASSLIGTGDYEQYF
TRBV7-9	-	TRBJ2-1	CASLGDSSSYNEQFF
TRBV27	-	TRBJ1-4	CASRPGTGGEKLFF
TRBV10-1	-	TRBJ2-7	CASSAGKAHEQYF
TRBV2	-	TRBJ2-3	CASSELAGGPTSTDTQYF
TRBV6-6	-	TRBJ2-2	CASSYTTGELFF
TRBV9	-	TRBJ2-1	CASSPRLVPPHNEQFF
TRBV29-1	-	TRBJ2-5	CSVEGSFILAEKETQYF
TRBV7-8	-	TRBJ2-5	CASSHPPIGGKETQYF
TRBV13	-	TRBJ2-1	CASSLESSGRGGEQFF